This T cell receptor (beta chain) stems from a study of post-analysis software for immune sequencing data. Whole-study findings and limits: Included in a set of roughly five TRBV segments more frequent in patients than controls were TRBV5-6, TRBV5-1 and TRBV20-1.

Unique molecular identifiers featured in each of the TCR beta cDNA libraries. Each batch of roughly 1 to 11 million T cells produced roughly 0.5 million cDNA molecules. TCRdb fed the PCR reads into MiXCR, producing one record per CDR3 protein. Here the sample spans roughly 540,000 distinct CDR3 sequences, roughly 34% being singletons. Turning to this clonotype: The antigen is undetermined.

The CDR3 has 15 amino acids. V dropped 4 bases and J dropped 0 bases, with 11 bases sitting between them. Germline V gene sequence: CDR1 SGHRS, CDR2 YFSETQ. Material for sequencing was blood. This rearrangement joins TRBV5-1 to TRBJ2-4; D not resolved. This TCR was recovered from a girl aged 2-17 years with multiple sclerosis. CDR3 bases: TGCGCCAGCAGCCCTTCTGGGGTAGCCAAAAACATTCAGTACTTC. It translates to CASSPSGVAKNIQYF.